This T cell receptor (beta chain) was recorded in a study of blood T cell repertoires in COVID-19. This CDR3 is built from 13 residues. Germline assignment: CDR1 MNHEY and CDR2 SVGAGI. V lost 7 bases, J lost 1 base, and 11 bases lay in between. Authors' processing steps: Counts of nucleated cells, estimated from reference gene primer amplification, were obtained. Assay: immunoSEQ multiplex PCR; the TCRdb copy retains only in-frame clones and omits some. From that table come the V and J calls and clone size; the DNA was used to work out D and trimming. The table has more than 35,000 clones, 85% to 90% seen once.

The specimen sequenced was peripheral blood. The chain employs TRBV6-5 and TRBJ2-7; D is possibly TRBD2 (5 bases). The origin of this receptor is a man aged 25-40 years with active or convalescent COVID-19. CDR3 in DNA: TGTGCCAGCACGCGGGCCCCTTCCTACGAGCAGTACTTC. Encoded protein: CASTRAPSYEQYF.